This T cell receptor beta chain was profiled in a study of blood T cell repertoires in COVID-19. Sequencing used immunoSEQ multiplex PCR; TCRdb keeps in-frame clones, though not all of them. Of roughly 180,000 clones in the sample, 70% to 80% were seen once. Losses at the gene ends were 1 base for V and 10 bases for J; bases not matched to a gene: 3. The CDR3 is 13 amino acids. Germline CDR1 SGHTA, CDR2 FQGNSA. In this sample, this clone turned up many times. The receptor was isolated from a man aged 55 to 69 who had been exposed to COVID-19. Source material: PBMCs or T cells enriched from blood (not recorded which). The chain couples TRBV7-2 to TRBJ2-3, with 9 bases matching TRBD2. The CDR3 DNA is TGTGCCAGCAGCTTAGGCGGGAGGGGAGCGCAGTATTTT. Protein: CASSLGGRGAQYF.